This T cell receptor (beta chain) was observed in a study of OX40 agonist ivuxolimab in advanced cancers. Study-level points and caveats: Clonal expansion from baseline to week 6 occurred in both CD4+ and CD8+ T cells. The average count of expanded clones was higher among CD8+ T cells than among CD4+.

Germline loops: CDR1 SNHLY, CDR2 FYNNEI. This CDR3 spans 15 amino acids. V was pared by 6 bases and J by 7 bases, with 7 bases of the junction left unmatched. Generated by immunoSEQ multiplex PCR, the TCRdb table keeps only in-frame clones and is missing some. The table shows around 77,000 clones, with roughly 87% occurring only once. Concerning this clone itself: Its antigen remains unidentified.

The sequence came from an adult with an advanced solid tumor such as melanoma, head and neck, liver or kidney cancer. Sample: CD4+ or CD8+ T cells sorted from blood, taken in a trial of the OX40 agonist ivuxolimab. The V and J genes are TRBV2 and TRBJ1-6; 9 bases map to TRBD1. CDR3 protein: CASRGGQGGNSPLHF. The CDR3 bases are TGTGCCAGCAGAGGGGGACAGGGTGGAAATTCACCCCTCCACTTT.